This T cell receptor (beta chain) was sequenced for a study of blood T cell repertoires in COVID-19. The wider study: Sites across the United States, Italy and Spain contributed samples from acute and convalescent COVID-19.

The trim removed 3 bases at V and 7 bases at J, leaving 7 bases unmatched. The CDR3 has 13 amino acids. Germline V gives CDR1 GTSNPN, CDR2 SVGIG (reference sequence). As originally analysed: Reference gene primer amplification in the assay estimated nucleated cell counts. Method: immunoSEQ multiplex PCR; TCRdb's copy keeps in-frame clones and lacks some. The DNA gave D and trimming, while V, J and clone size come from that table. The table shows approximately 90,000 clones, with 85% occurring only once. The source is a man between 60 and 75 years old with acute or convalescent COVID-19. The chain recombines TRBV30 with TRBJ1-1; 8 bases map to TRBD1. The material sequenced was peripheral blood. This CDR3 reads CAWRSTGENEAFF. CDR3 nucleotides: TGTGCCTGGAGGTCGACAGGGGAAAATGAAGCTTTCTTT.